These 19 T cell receptor beta chains were all obtained from the same sample, sequenced in a study of PD-1 blockade in classical Hodgkin lymphoma. Every patient was affected by relapse after autologous stem cell transplantation, while exposure to brentuximab vedotin was not uniform. After PBMCs were thawed, their CD8+ T cells were isolated by magnetic negative selection. Profiling relied on immunoSEQ multiplex PCR, and the TCRdb table lists in-frame clones only, not all of them. The sample carries around 12,000 clones, roughly three quarters recorded once. The sequenced sample was CD8+ T cells from blood, obtained at baseline. Every receptor here comes from a human donor with classical Hodgkin lymphoma.

The genes are TRBV6-5 and TRBJ2-1; 12 bases align to TRBD2. This CDR3 region has 16 residues. The V gene end was trimmed by 0 bases and the J gene end by 9 bases; junction bases not matched to a gene: 6. Germline values: CDR1 MNHEY, CDR2 SVGAGI. The CDR3 DNA is TGTGCCAGCAGTTACTCGTCGACTAGCGGGGGCACTGAGCAGTTCTTC. It specifies CASSYSSTSGGTEQFF.

This clone was seen only once. The chain carries TRBV4-1 and TRBJ2-7, with TRBD2 as a possible D gene (6 bases). CDR1 is MGHRA, CDR2 YSYEKL, per germline. The length of the CDR3 is 17 residues. Trimming removed 3 bases from V and 0 bases from J, with 18 bases in between. CDR3 protein: CASSQLTGTWSSYEQYF. The CDR3 DNA sequence: TGCGCCAGCAGCCAGCTTACCGGGACTTGGAGCTCCTACGAGCAGTACTTC.

This clone is termed large. The chain recombines TRBV19 with TRBJ1-5; D gene unclear. V lost 6 bases and J 2 bases, leaving 14 bases between the germline ends. This CDR3 is 15 amino acids long. Looked up from germline, CDR1 is LNHDA and CDR2 is SQIVND (reference sequence). The CDR3 coding sequence is TGTGCCAGTAGAAACCTGTTGGGCGGCAATCAGCCCCAGCATTTT. Translating gives CASRNLLGGNQPQHF.

V is TRBV6-5 and J is TRBJ2-2; 8 bases are shared with TRBD2. CDR1 MNHEY and CDR2 SVGAGI come from the germline V gene. The V gene end was trimmed by 2 bases and the J gene end by 8 bases; junction bases not matched to a gene: 7. The CDR3 sequence is 15 residues long. The CDR3 region is CASSYVVGGAGELFF. The CDR3 coding sequence is TGTGCCAGCAGTTACGTGGTCGGGGGGGCTGGGGAGCTGTTTTTT.

The J gene is TRBJ1-1, the V gene TRBV19; possible D gene TRBD1, 5 bases. The germline CDR1 and CDR2 sequences are LNHDA and SQIVND (reference sequence). CDR3 length: 13 amino acids. V lost 3 bases, J lost 1 base, and 6 bases lay in between. CDR3 sequence (DNA): TGTGCCAGTAGTATGCAGGGGAACACTGAAGCTTTCTTT. This gives the protein CASSMQGNTEAFF.

The V gene is TRBV27, the J gene TRBJ1-1; 7 nucleotides align to TRBD1. The CDR3 sequence is 14 residues long. Trimming at V came to 4 bases and at J to 0 bases, leaving 2 bases not matched to a gene. Per the germline V gene, CDR1 is MNHEY and CDR2 is SMNVEV (reference sequence). CDR3 protein: CASSSDRVNTEAFF. The DNA of the CDR3 is TGTGCCAGCAGTTCCGACAGGGTGAACACTGAAGCTTTCTTT.

This clone showed up just a few times. The chain uses TRBV5-5 and TRBJ1-2; no definite D call. The CDR3 totals 13 residues. Deletions cut 4 bases from V and 5 bases from J, with 12 bases between. Germline V gene lookup returns CDR1 SGHKS and CDR2 YYEKEE (reference sequence). CDR3 coding DNA: TGTGCCAGCAGCCCGGTGCCCCTTTATGGCTACACCTTC. Translating gives CASSPVPLYGYTF. The full variable domain, with the rest looked up from reference TRBV5-5 and TRBJ1-2, is DAGVTQSPTHLIKTRGQQVTLRCSPISGHKSVSWYQQVLGQGPQFIFQYYEKEERGRGNFPDRFSARQFPNYSSELNVNALLLGDSALYLCASSPVPLYGYTFGSGTRLTVV.

This sequence joins TRBV6-6 and TRBJ1-1, with 7 nucleotides matching TRBD1. CDR1 is MNHNY and CDR2 is SVGAGI in the germline V gene (reference sequence). There are 14 residues in the CDR3. The trim removed 11 bases at V and 4 bases at J, leaving 13 bases unmatched. The CDR3 is CAWLTGSFGTEAFF. The CDR3 DNA reads as TGTGCCTGGTTGACAGGGAGTTTTGGCACTGAAGCTTTCTTT.

This rearrangement joins TRBV2 to TRBJ2-1; TRBD2 is a possible D gene (6 bases). Trimming removed 9 bases from V and 0 bases from J, with 12 bases in between. The CDR3 has 14 amino acids. From germline, CDR1 is SNHLY and CDR2 FYNNEI. The CDR3 spells CASPDGSSYNEQFF. CDR3 coding DNA: TGTGCCAGTCCGGACGGGAGCTCCTACAATGAGCAGTTCTTC.

This clone came up once. This rearrangement joins TRBV28 to TRBJ2-7; the match to TRBD1 covers 8 bases. Germline V gene lookup returns CDR1 MDHEN and CDR2 SYDVKM. V lost 3 bases, J lost 3 bases, and 4 bases stayed unmatched. The CDR3 is 14 residues long. This CDR3 reads CASSLPGGYYEQYF. CDR3 coding DNA: TGTGCCAGCAGTTTGCCAGGGGGCTACTACGAGCAGTACTTC.

The rearrangement uses TRBV18 and TRBJ2-7, with D maybe TRBD1 (8 bases). V was pared by 5 bases and J by 3 bases, with 14 bases between. The CDR3 is made up of 14 amino acids. Germline CDR1 and CDR2: KGHSH and LQKENI. In nucleotides, the CDR3 is TGTGCCAGCTCAGACAGGGGAGGGTACTACGAGCAGTACTTC. Its protein is CASSDRGGYYEQYF.

The chain employs TRBV11-2 and TRBJ1-2; D is unresolved. The CDR3 is 15 residues long. The germline V and J ends were trimmed by 1 base and 2 bases, with 11 bases remaining between them. Germline CDR1 SGHAT, CDR2 FQNNGV. The CDR3 DNA sequence: TGTGCCAGCAGCTTAGGTCCCCCGGGCAACTATGGCTACACCTTC. Protein: CASSLGPPGNYGYTF.

This clone has a handful of counts. V and J are TRBV6-6 and TRBJ1-5; D ambiguous. V lost 0 bases and J lost 6, with 9 bases in between. The CDR3 length is 14 residues. Germline loops: CDR1 MNHNY, CDR2 SVGAGI (reference sequence). The DNA for the CDR3 is TGTGCCAGCAGTTACTCTAGGGCTACTCAGCCCCAGCATTTT. Translating it yields CASSYSRATQPQHF.

This rearrangement joins TRBV29-1 to TRBJ1-1; the D gene is possibly TRBD1 (6 bases). Trimming cost V 7 bases and J 5 bases, with 17 bases left between them. The CDR3 is made up of 13 amino acids. Germline CDR1 reads SQVTM; CDR2 reads ANQGSEA. This CDR3 is CSASHREGTEAFF. The CDR3 nucleotides are TGCAGCGCTTCACACAGGGAGGGGACTGAAGCTTTCTTT.

This chain connects TRBV5-5 to TRBJ1-4; 8 bases match TRBD1. CDR1 SGHKS and CDR2 YYEKEE come from the germline V gene (reference sequence). V gave up 4 bases and J gave up 5 bases; unmatched junction bases: 7. The CDR3 is made up of 15 amino acids. The CDR3 spells CASSIGQGKNEKLFF. The DNA of the CDR3 is TGTGCCAGCAGCATCGGACAGGGCAAGAATGAAAAACTGTTTTTT.

V is TRBV29-1 and J is TRBJ2-7; D might be TRBD2 (5 bases). The CDR3 has 13 amino acids. V was clipped by 4 bases and J by 2 bases, with 12 bases between them. CDR1 is SQVTM, CDR2 ANQGSEA, per germline. CDR3 nucleotide sequence: TGCAGCGTTGTTTTAGGGAGCCCCTACGAGCAGTACTTC. Amino acid sequence: CSVVLGSPYEQYF.

The chain has TRBV9 and TRBJ2-7; TRBD1 matches at 9 bases. The V gene's germline CDR1 is SGDLS and CDR2 YYNGEE. CDR3 length: 15 amino acids. Trimming took 3 bases from V and 4 from J; bases not matched to a gene: 8. In DNA, the CDR3 is TGTGCCAGCAGCGCTGGGGGGGACAGGGAATACGAGCAGTACTTC. Its protein is CASSAGGDREYEQYF.

The genes are TRBV5-6 and TRBJ1-5, with a weak D call TRBD1 (6 bases). CDR1 and CDR2 from the germline V gene are SGHDT and YYEEEE. This CDR3 comprises 17 residues. Between the trimmed V and J ends, which lost 4 bases and 3 bases, there was a span of 20 bases. The chain's CDR3 is CASSLQQGRAINQPQHF. CDR3 coding DNA: TGTGCCAGCAGCCTGCAACAGGGAAGGGCTATCAATCAGCCCCAGCATTTT.

The V gene is TRBV13, the J gene TRBJ1-1; TRBD1 agrees at 12 bases. The CDR3 contains 16 residues. V trimming: 4 bases; J trimming: 0 bases; junction bases outside the gene matches: 3. The germline V gene has CDR1 PRHDT and CDR2 FYEKMQ (reference sequence). CDR3 DNA sequence: TGTGCCAGCAGCTCCCGGGACAGGGGGCTGAACACTGAAGCTTTCTTT. The encoded protein is CASSSRDRGLNTEAFF.